This TCR beta chain comes out of a study of cytomegalovirus exposure and HLA in healthy donors. General study findings and limits: TCR beta chains associated with HLA were, in a later analysis, more clonally expanded than equally common others.

Primers for the PCR totalled 60 Vbeta and 13 Jbeta. The repertoire was sequenced with immunoSEQ multiplex PCR; TCRdb's copy has only in-frame clones and lacks some. Here the sample spans some 130,000 clones, approximately 82% being singletons. Points on this clone: Antigen: not known.

V lost 4 bases to trimming and J lost 6 bases; unmatched junction nucleotides: 4. Germline assignment: CDR1 SGHRS and CDR2 YFSETQ. There are 14 residues in the CDR3. The chain combines TRBV5-1 with TRBJ1-4, with TRBD1 identical over 9 bases. The TCR originated in a female donor in good health and CMV-seronegative. The material sequenced was PBMCs. The CDR3 sequence: CASSRDRAHEKLFF. Here the CDR3 DNA reads TGCGCCAGCAGCCGGGACAGGGCCCATGAAAAACTGTTTTTT. The full variable domain, its missing parts supplied by reference TRBV5-1 and TRBJ1-4, is KAGVTQTPRYLIKTRGQQVTLSCSPISGHRSVSWYQQTPGQGLQFLFEYFSETQRNKGNFPGRFSGRQFSNSRSEMNVSTLELGDSALYLCASSRDRAHEKLFFGSGTQLSVL.